The 28 T cell receptor beta chains listed next were all sequenced from one sample in a study of cytomegalovirus exposure and HLA in healthy donors. Here immunoSEQ multiplex PCR was the method, and the copy in TCRdb shows in-frame clones only, minus some. The table has 200,000 to 300,000 clones, roughly 88% seen once. The sequenced sample was PBMCs. The receptor source for this set is a woman in her twenties or thirties in good health and CMV-seronegative.

The chain joins TRBV28 to TRBJ2-2; D gene uncertain. The CDR3 spans 16 residues. V was shortened by 6 bases and J by 0 bases, with 14 bases between the two germline ends. Looked up from germline, CDR1 is MDHEN and CDR2 is SYDVKM. The CDR3 region has the DNA TGTGCCAGCAGGGACCGGACCTGGTCGAACACCGGGGAGCTGTTTTTT. It encodes CASRDRTWSNTGELFF.

This rearrangement joins TRBV5-5 to TRBJ2-1, with D hard to call. The CDR3 has 14 amino acids. Trimming left V 0 bases short and J 4 bases short, with 8 bases between. CDR1 and CDR2 from the germline V gene are SGHKS and YYEKEE (reference sequence). The DNA for the CDR3 is TGTGCCAGCAGCTTGGAATTTGGTTACAATGAGCAGTTCTTC. It is translated as CASSLEFGYNEQFF.

V is TRBV6-6 and J is TRBJ2-1; 9 nucleotides agree with TRBD2. V was pared by 4 bases and J by 12 bases, with 10 bases of the junction left unmatched. Germline V gene sequence: CDR1 MNHNY, CDR2 SVGAGI (reference sequence). This CDR3 has 14 residues. The CDR3 region is CASSSGTSSGWQFF. The CDR3 DNA sequence: TGTGCCAGCAGTTCCGGGACTAGCTCGGGGTGGCAGTTCTTC.

The rearrangement uses TRBV27 and TRBJ1-3; D unresolved. CDR3 length: 15 amino acids. Per the germline V gene, CDR1 is MNHEY and CDR2 is SMNVEV (reference sequence). Trimming took off 2 bases at V and 0 bases at J, with 8 bases between the two ends. CDR3 region: CASSLSGNSGNTIYF. The CDR3 DNA is TGTGCCAGCAGTTTAAGTGGTAACTCTGGAAACACCATATATTTT.

This sequence joins TRBV4-3 and TRBJ2-2, with D unresolved. The V end was cut by 4 bases, the J end by 4 bases, with 10 bases between. Germline CDR1 LGHNA, CDR2 YSLEER. There are 14 residues in the CDR3. The CDR3 is CASSLLVFTGELFF. CDR3 in DNA: TGCGCCAGCAGCCTTCTAGTGTTCACCGGGGAGCTGTTTTTT.

This clone was seen only once. The V gene is TRBV7-7, the J gene TRBJ2-5; D gene ambiguous. The CDR3 is 13 amino acids. Trimming left V 3 bases short and J 1 base short, with 6 bases between. Germline loops: CDR1 SSHAT, CDR2 FNYEAQ (reference sequence). The CDR3 loop reads CASSFKIQETQYF. DNA for the CDR3: TGTGCCAGCAGCTTCAAAATCCAAGAGACCCAGTACTTC. Drawing the rest from reference TRBV7-7 and TRBJ2-5, the complete variable domain is GAGVSQSPRYKVTKRGQDVTLRCDPISSHATLYWYQQALGQGPEFLTYFNYEAQPDKSGLPSDRFSAERPEGSISTLTIQRTEQRDSAMYRCASSFKIQETQYFGPGTRLLVL.

The gene calls are TRBV5-1 and TRBJ1-5; 7 positions agree with TRBD1. V lost 4 bases and J lost 2; bases outside the gene matches: 6. Germline V lookup: CDR1 SGHRS, CDR2 YFSETQ. CDR3 length equals 15 residues. The DNA for the CDR3 is TGCGCCAGCAGCCCCCAGGGGGGGGGCAATCAGCCCCAGCATTTT. It specifies CASSPQGGGNQPQHF.

This sequence joins TRBV9 and TRBJ2-2; D possibly corresponds to TRBD2 (5 bases). Germline-derived CDR1 and CDR2 are SGDLS and YYNGEE. This CDR3 comprises 15 residues. Trimming pared 2 bases from V and 0 bases from J, leaving 8 bases between. The CDR3 reads CASSVRGPNTGELFF. CDR3 DNA: TGTGCCAGCAGCGTCAGAGGGCCGAACACCGGGGAGCTGTTTTTT. Looking up the rest from reference TRBV9 and TRBJ2-2 gives the full variable domain: DSGVTQTPKHLITATGQRVTLRCSPRSGDLSVYWYQQSLDQGLQFLIQYYNGEERAKGNILERFSAQQFPDLHSELNLSSLELGDSALYFCASSVRGPNTGELFFGEGSRLTVL.

The chain links TRBV5-1 to TRBJ2-3, with a weak D call TRBD1 (5 bases). Between the trimmed V and J ends, which lost 8 bases and 3 bases, there was a span of 16 bases. CDR1 and CDR2 from the germline V gene are SGHRS and YFSETQ. This CDR3 is built from 14 residues. The DNA for the CDR3 is TGCGCCAGTAACCCCGGACAACTTACAGATACGCAGTATTTT. Translated: CASNPGQLTDTQYF.

Only a few counts were recorded for this clone. The V and J genes are TRBV27 and TRBJ1-2; D possibly corresponds to TRBD1 (5 bases). Per germline, CDR1 MNHEY and CDR2 SMNVEV (reference sequence). V was pared by 6 bases and J by 0 bases, with 11 bases between. The CDR3 contains 14 residues. The CDR3 loop reads CASSPTGANYGYTF. The CDR3 DNA reads as TGTGCCAGCAGCCCCACAGGAGCTAACTATGGCTACACCTTC.

The chain recombines TRBV27 with TRBJ2-3; 7 bases are a match to TRBD2. Germline V gives CDR1 MNHEY, CDR2 SMNVEV (reference sequence). Germline trimming cut 2 bases from V and 2 bases from J; bases unmatched to any gene: 10. CDR3 length: 17 amino acids. CDR3: CASSLVGLGGYTDTQYF. The CDR3 nucleotides are TGTGCCAGCAGTTTAGTCGGGTTGGGGGGGTACACAGATACGCAGTATTTT.

The V call is TRBV28, the J call TRBJ1-5; D perhaps matches TRBD1 (6 bases). From germline, CDR1 is MDHEN and CDR2 SYDVKM. V shed 6 bases and J shed 2 bases, with 17 bases lying between them. The CDR3 runs to 16 residues. In DNA, the CDR3 is TGTGCCAGCAGAGCAGGGGCTCGGAGGGGCAATCAGCCCCAGCATTTT. Amino acid sequence: CASRAGARRGNQPQHF.

The rearrangement joins TRBV9 to TRBJ2-5; D perhaps matches TRBD2 (6 bases). The length of the CDR3 is 15 residues. CDR1 SGDLS and CDR2 YYNGEE come from the germline V gene. Trimming cost V 3 bases and J 4 bases, with 16 bases left between them. The CDR3 is CASSGPGLLLETQYF. DNA of the CDR3: TGTGCCAGCAGCGGCCCGGGACTTCTCCTAGAGACCCAGTACTTC.

The CDR3 sequence is CASSPGWGAKNIQYF. The CDR3 DNA reads TGTGCCAGCAGTCCGGGTTGGGGCGCCAAAAACATTCAGTACTTC. This rearrangement joins TRBV27 to TRBJ2-4; tentatively, D is TRBD1 (5 bases). Between the trimmed V and J ends, which lost 5 bases and 1 base, there was a span of 12 bases. Looked up from germline, CDR1 is MNHEY and CDR2 is SMNVEV (reference sequence). The CDR3 sequence is 15 residues long.

This clone has only one observation. The chain carries TRBV6-6 and TRBJ2-5, with 9 bases fitting TRBD1. The CDR3 loop spans 14 amino acids. V was pared by 5 bases and J by 5 bases, with 6 bases of the junction left unmatched. Germline V gene lookup returns CDR1 MNHNY and CDR2 SVGAGI (reference sequence). The CDR3 protein is CASSDRGGQETQYF. For the CDR3, the DNA is TGTGCCAGCAGTGACAGGGGGGGACAGGAGACCCAGTACTTC.

This clone was observed a few times. The chain has TRBV19 and TRBJ2-7; D gene uncertain. CDR1 is LNHDA and CDR2 is SQIVND in the germline V gene (reference sequence). The germline V and J ends were trimmed by 3 bases and 3 bases, with 9 bases remaining between them. The CDR3 has 13 residues. The CDR3 region is CASSIKSYYEQYF. CDR3 nucleotides: TGTGCCAGTAGTATCAAATCCTACTACGAGCAGTACTTC.

The CDR3 DNA reads TGTGCCAGCGCCCCACTAGGCCGCATGAACACTGAAGCTTTCTTT. Residues: CASAPLGRMNTEAFF. V is TRBV27 and J is TRBJ1-1; D is uncertain. Trimming took 8 bases from V and 0 from J, leaving 16 bases between them. Germline V gene lookup returns CDR1 MNHEY and CDR2 SMNVEV (reference sequence). The CDR3 covers 15 residues.

This chain joins TRBV7-9 and TRBJ2-7, with TRBD2 identical over 14 bases. This CDR3 spans 19 amino acids. Germline V gives CDR1 SEHNR, CDR2 FQNEAQ (reference sequence). J lost 2 bases, V lost 1 base, and 10 bases had no gene match. CDR3 DNA sequence: TGTGCCAGCAGCTTAGTAGGGGGACTAGCGGGAGACCGCACCTACGAGCAGTACTTC. It specifies CASSLVGGLAGDRTYEQYF.

The genes are TRBV4-3 and TRBJ2-1; 9 nucleotides align to TRBD1. V lost 0 bases and J lost 0; bases outside the gene matches: 3. Germline-derived CDR1 and CDR2 are LGHNA and YSLEER. There are 17 residues in the CDR3. CDR3 nucleotide sequence: TGCGCCAGCAGCCAAGATGGACAGGGGAGCTCCTACAATGAGCAGTTCTTC. It encodes CASSQDGQGSSYNEQFF.

The V gene is TRBV9, the J gene TRBJ1-4, with 8 bases lining up with TRBD1. This CDR3 comprises 15 residues. Unmatched junction bases numbered 6, after V lost 4 bases and J lost 4 bases. CDR1 and CDR2 from the germline V gene are SGDLS and YYNGEE. The CDR3 spells CASSPETGGNEKLFF. CDR3 bases: TGTGCCAGCAGCCCGGAAACAGGGGGTAATGAAAAACTGTTTTTT.

This clone was observed a handful of times. The chain uses TRBV7-6 and TRBJ2-2, with D perhaps TRBD2 (5 bases). V was shortened by 1 base and J by 6 bases, with 6 bases between the two germline ends. Germline V lookup: CDR1 SGHVS, CDR2 FNYEAQ. The CDR3 loop spans 13 amino acids. CDR3 nucleotides: TGTGCCAGCAGCTTAGGGACTGCCGGGGAGCTGTTTTTT. Translated: CASSLGTAGELFF.

V usage is TRBV7-6 and J usage is TRBJ2-1, with 9 nucleotides matching TRBD2. Looked up from germline, CDR1 is SGHVS and CDR2 is FNYEAQ. The CDR3 sequence is 16 residues long. With 5 bases clipped from V and 4 bases from J, the junction kept 9 bases outside the gene matches. The CDR3 nucleotides read TGTGCCAGCAGCGAGGAGGTAGCGGGAGCTTACAATGAGCAGTTCTTC. This sequence encodes CASSEEVAGAYNEQFF. The variable domain in full, completed from reference TRBV7-6 and TRBJ2-1, reads GAGVSQSPRYKVTKRGQDVALRCDPISGHVSLYWYRQALGQGPEFLTYFNYEAQQDKSGLPNDRFSAERPEGSISTLTIQRTEQRDSAMYRCASSEEVAGAYNEQFFGPGTRLTVL.

The J gene is TRBJ2-7, the V gene TRBV6-1; the match to TRBD1 covers 8 bases. The germline gives CDR1 MNHNS, CDR2 SASEGT. V shed 5 bases and J 0 bases; nucleotides not matched to a gene: 3. The CDR3 spans 14 residues. The CDR3 DNA reads TGTGCCAGCAGTTGGACAGGGAACTCCTACGAGCAGTACTTC. This encodes CASSWTGNSYEQYF.

The CDR3, as DNA: TGTGCCAGTAGTTTTAGCTATGGCTACACCTTC. This encodes CASSFSYGYTF. This chain uses TRBV19 with TRBJ1-2; D call uncertain. Trimming removed 5 bases from V and 4 bases from J, with 5 bases in between. This CDR3 is 11 amino acids long. The germline gives CDR1 LNHDA, CDR2 SQIVND (reference sequence).

J is TRBJ1-5 and V is TRBV6-1; the match to TRBD1 covers 8 bases. The germline CDR1 and CDR2 sequences are MNHNS and SASEGT. The length of the CDR3 is 14 residues. The trim removed 7 bases at V and 1 base at J, leaving 3 bases unmatched. CDR3 nucleotide sequence: TGTGCCAGCAAACAGGGGGGGAGCAATCAGCCCCAGCATTTT. This sequence encodes CASKQGGSNQPQHF.

The chain is built from TRBV7-2 and TRBJ2-7; 10 positions agree with TRBD1. The CDR3 is 16 amino acids. The V gene end was trimmed by 2 bases and the J gene end by 0 bases; junction bases not matched to a gene: 4. The germline CDR1 and CDR2 sequences are SGHTA and FQGNSA. In DNA, the CDR3 is TGTGCCAGCAGCTTAACCGGGACAGGGGCCTCCTACGAGCAGTACTTC. The encoded protein is CASSLTGTGASYEQYF.

This clone was found a few times. The chain combines TRBV5-6 with TRBJ2-4; D is unresolved. The CDR3 consists of 17 residues. Between the trimmed V and J ends, which lost 2 bases and 5 bases, there was a span of 20 bases. Germline V gene lookup returns CDR1 SGHDT and CDR2 YYEEEE. The CDR3 region has the DNA TGTGCCAGCAGCTTCGAAAGGGTCGTGGGTAGTCAAAACATTCAGTACTTC. It encodes CASSFERVVGSQNIQYF.

The chain has TRBV9 and TRBJ2-3; possible D gene TRBD2, 5 bases. The germline V and J ends were trimmed by 3 bases and 0 bases, with 17 bases remaining between them. The CDR3 is 17 amino acids. Germline V lookup: CDR1 SGDLS, CDR2 YYNGEE. CDR3 DNA: TGTGCCAGCAGCGCGGGTCTAAGCGGATCTAGCACAGATACGCAGTATTTT. Its protein product is CASSAGLSGSSTDTQYF. The full variable domain, rest sourced from reference TRBV9 and TRBJ2-3, is DSGVTQTPKHLITATGQRVTLRCSPRSGDLSVYWYQQSLDQGLQFLIQYYNGEERAKGNILERFSAQQFPDLHSELNLSSLELGDSALYFCASSAGLSGSSTDTQYFGPGTRLTVL.